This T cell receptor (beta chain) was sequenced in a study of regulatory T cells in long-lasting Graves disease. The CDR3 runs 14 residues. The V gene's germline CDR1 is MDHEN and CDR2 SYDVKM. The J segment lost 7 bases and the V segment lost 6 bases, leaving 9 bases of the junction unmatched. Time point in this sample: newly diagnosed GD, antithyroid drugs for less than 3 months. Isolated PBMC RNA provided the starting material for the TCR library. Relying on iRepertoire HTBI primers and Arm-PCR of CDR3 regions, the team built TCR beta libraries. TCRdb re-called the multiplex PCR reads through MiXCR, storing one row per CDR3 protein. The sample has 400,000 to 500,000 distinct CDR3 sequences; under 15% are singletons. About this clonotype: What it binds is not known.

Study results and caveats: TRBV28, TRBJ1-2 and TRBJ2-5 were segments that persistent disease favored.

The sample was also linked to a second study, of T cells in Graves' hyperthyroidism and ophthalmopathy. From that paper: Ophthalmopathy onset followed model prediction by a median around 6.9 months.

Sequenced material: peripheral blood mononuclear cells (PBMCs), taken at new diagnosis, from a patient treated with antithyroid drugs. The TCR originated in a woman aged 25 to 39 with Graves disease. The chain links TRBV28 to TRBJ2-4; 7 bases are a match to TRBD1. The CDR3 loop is CASRLTGQSNIQYF. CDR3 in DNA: TGTGCCAGCAGATTAACGGGACAGAGCAACATTCAGTACTTC.